This T cell receptor (beta chain) stems from a study of glioma-infiltrating T cells after dendritic cell vaccination. Study overall: Dendritic cell vaccination trial patients had either newly diagnosed or recurrent glioblastoma. At biweekly intervals, patients got three intradermal dendritic cell vaccine injections.

Sequencing was performed with immunoSEQ multiplex PCR; in TCRdb, only in-frame clones are kept and a portion is missing. The table lists about 64,000 clones, approximately 86% of them singletons. Time point specified: after dendritic cell vaccination, including at tumor progression/relapse. Fresh-frozen tumor tissue and more than two years of survival data were available for all. V gave up 4 bases and J gave up 8 bases, with 15 bases separating them. Germline values: CDR1 SGHRS, CDR2 YFSETQ. The CDR3 covers 14 residues. The chain has TRBV5-1 and TRBJ1-4; D ambiguous. Sample: blood, taken after dendritic cell vaccination. The clonotype was recovered from a human donor with glioblastoma. The CDR3 nucleotides are TGCGCCAGCAGCGAAGAGGGAAGACGGGAAAAACTGTTTTTT. Its translation: CASSEEGRREKLFF.